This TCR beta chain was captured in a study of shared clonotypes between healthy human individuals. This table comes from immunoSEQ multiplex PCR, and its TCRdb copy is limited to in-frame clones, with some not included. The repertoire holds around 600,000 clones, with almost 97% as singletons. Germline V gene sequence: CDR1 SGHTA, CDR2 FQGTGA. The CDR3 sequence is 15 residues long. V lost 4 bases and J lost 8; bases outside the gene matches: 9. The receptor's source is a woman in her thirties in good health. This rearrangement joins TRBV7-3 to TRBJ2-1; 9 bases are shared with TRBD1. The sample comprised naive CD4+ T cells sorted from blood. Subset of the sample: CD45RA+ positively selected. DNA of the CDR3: TGTGCCAGCAGCTCTACCGGGACAGGGACCCATGAGCAGTTCTTC. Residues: CASSSTGTGTHEQFF.